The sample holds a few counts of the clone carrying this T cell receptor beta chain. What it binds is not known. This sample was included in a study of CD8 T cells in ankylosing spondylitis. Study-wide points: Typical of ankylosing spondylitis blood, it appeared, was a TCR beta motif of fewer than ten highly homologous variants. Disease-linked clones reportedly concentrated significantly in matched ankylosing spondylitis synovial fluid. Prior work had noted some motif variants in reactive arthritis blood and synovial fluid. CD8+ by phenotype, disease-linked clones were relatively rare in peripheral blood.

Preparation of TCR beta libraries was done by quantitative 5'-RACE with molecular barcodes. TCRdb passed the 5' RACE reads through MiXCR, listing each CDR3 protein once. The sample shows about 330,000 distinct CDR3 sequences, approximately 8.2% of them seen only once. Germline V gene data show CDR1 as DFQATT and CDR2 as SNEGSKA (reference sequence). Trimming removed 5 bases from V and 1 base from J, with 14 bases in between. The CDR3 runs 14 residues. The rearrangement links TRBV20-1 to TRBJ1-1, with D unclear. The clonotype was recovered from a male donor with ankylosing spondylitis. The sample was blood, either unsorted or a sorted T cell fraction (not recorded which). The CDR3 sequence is CSAHRLSRNTEAFF. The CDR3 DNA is TGCAGTGCTCACCGCCTATCCAGGAACACTGAAGCTTTCTTT.